The T cell receptor beta chain described here comes from a study of T cell clonality in common variable immunodeficiency. Study results and limitations: Compared with controls, CVID subjects had fewer shared TCRbeta clones. Fewer deletions and N-nucleotide insertions were reportedly seen in common variable immunodeficiency TCR beta sequences.

A few counts support this clone. No antigen is known for it. CVID subjects had received replacement immunoglobulin for at least one year. CVID subjects were neither ill nor on immunomodulatory or immunosuppressive medication at sampling. Each donor provided about 5 to 8 ml of heparinized whole blood. Clones were sequenced by immunoSEQ multiplex PCR, and TCRdb holds only the in-frame ones, with some missing. The sample contains about 19,000 clones, none of them singletons. The clonotype comes from a human donor with common variable immunodeficiency. Sequenced input: peripheral blood mononuclear cells.

CDR3 sequence: CAWSKRGGEQFF. Incomplete CDR3 DNA: TGTGCCTGGAGTAAGCGGGGCGGTGAG. The chain is built from TRBV30 and TRBJ2-1; TRBD2 matches at 7 bases. The CDR3 is cut off 3 residues early in the read; its end comes from the germline J gene. The CDR3 runs 12 residues. J lost 9 bases, V lost 2 bases, and 4 bases had no gene match. Germline CDR1 is GTSNPN and CDR2 is SVGIG (reference sequence).